This T cell receptor beta chain emerged from a study of cytomegalovirus exposure and HLA in healthy donors. Findings and limits, study-wide: Likely technical artifact: a cluster of highly shared sequence variants. A later analysis linked a missense variant in DCLRE1C to the trimming of TCR beta V and J genes.

Primers: 60 Vbeta forward and 13 Jbeta reverse. Only in-frame clones appear in the TCRdb table, and some are missing; sequencing was by immunoSEQ multiplex PCR. Counted here are about 99,000 clones, over 65% occurring once; the ten biggest clones make up roughly 3.2%. CDR3 length: 16 amino acids. CDR1 and CDR2 from the germline V gene are LGHNA and YNFKEQ. With 0 bases clipped from V and 9 bases from J, the junction kept 10 bases outside the gene matches. The donors, nominally healthy at sampling, likely had unrecorded immune exposures. This clone was observed once. Its target is unknown. This TCR was sampled from a man between 35 and 55 years old in good health and CMV-seronegative. The source material was PBMCs. This chain links TRBV4-2 with TRBJ2-1; 8 positions match TRBD2. In DNA, the CDR3 is TGTGCCAGCAGCCAAGAGCCAGCGGGGGCCTTGGGTGAGCAGTTCTTC. Its translation: CASSQEPAGALGEQFF.